Listed below are T cell receptor beta chains from one sample, sequenced in a study of blood T cell repertoires in COVID-19. Profiled with immunoSEQ multiplex PCR; TCRdb holds only in-frame clones, not every one. The sample includes approximately 190,000 clones, roughly 84% of them seen just once. Sequencing was carried out using PBMCs or T cells enriched from blood (not recorded which). These receptor sequences come from a woman in her 30s who had been exposed to COVID-19. The CDR3 runs from the conserved cysteine through the conserved F or W. The D gene is left open where the match is weak. Part of the rows lack a size; the others show once, few, many or a class for expanded clones.

V gene: TRBV7-2; J gene: TRBJ2-4; clone size: .; CDR3 length: 15; D gene: .; CDR3 protein: CASSLDGIGKNIQYF; CDR3 DNA: TGTGCCAGCAGCTTAGACGGGATTGGGAAAAACATTCAGTACTTC
V gene: TRBV5-6; J gene: TRBJ1-2; clone size: .; CDR3 length: 16; D gene: TRBD1; CDR3 protein: CASLGQGASIDYGYTF; CDR3 DNA: TGTGCCAGCTTGGGACAGGGGGCTAGTATAGACTATGGCTACACCTTC
V gene: TRBV10-1; J gene: TRBJ2-3; clone size: .; CDR3 length: 15; D gene: TRBD2; CDR3 protein: CASSAQPSGADTQYF; CDR3 DNA: TGCGCCAGCAGTGCCCAGCCTAGCGGGGCAGATACGCAGTATTTT
V gene: TRBV29-1; J gene: TRBJ1-5; clone size: .; CDR3 length: 14; D gene: TRBD1; CDR3 protein: CSVGTASRDQPQHF; CDR3 DNA: TGCAGCGTGGGGACAGCCTCGAGAGACCAGCCCCAGCATTTT
V gene: TRBV6-2/TRBV6-3; J gene: TRBJ2-1; clone size: .; CDR3 length: 17; D gene: TRBD2; CDR3 protein: CASSYKSRGLATNEQFF; CDR3 DNA: TGTGCCAGCAGTTACAAATCGAGGGGACTAGCGACGAATGAGCAGTTCTTC
V gene: TRBV5-4; J gene: TRBJ1-3; clone size: many; CDR3 length: 15; D gene: .; CDR3 protein: CASSLTGDAGNTIYF; CDR3 DNA: TGTGCCAGCAGCTTGACAGGTGATGCTGGAAACACCATATATTTT
V gene: TRBV7-3; J gene: TRBJ2-7; clone size: .; CDR3 length: 15; D gene: TRBD2; CDR3 protein: CASSSQSGGEYEQYF; CDR3 DNA: TGTGCCAGCAGCTCCCAGAGCGGGGGGGAGTACGAGCAGTACTTC
V gene: TRBV4-1; J gene: TRBJ2-2; clone size: .; CDR3 length: 17; D gene: .; CDR3 protein: CASSQESGGWETGELFF; CDR3 DNA: TGCGCCAGCAGCCAAGAGTCGGGGGGCTGGGAAACCGGGGAGCTGTTTTTT
V gene: TRBV5-1; J gene: TRBJ2-7; clone size: .; CDR3 length: 13; D gene: .; CDR3 protein: CASTLSPTYEQYF; CDR3 DNA: TGCGCCAGCACCCTTTCCCCGACATACGAGCAGTACTTC
V gene: TRBV19; J gene: TRBJ2-4; clone size: .; CDR3 length: 13; D gene: .; CDR3 protein: CASSTVAKNIQYF; CDR3 DNA: TGTGCCAGTAGTACGGTAGCCAAAAACATTCAGTACTTC
V gene: TRBV7-9; J gene: TRBJ2-7; clone size: .; CDR3 length: 14; D gene: TRBD1; CDR3 protein: CASSLTGGLYEQYF; CDR3 DNA: TGTGCCAGCAGCTTGACAGGGGGCCTCTACGAGCAGTACTTC
V gene: TRBV3-1/TRBV3-2; J gene: TRBJ1-2; clone size: .; CDR3 length: 14; D gene: .; CDR3 protein: CASSAGQGLYGYTF; CDR3 DNA: TGTGCCAGCAGCGCCGGTCAGGGCCTCTATGGCTACACCTTC
V gene: TRBV5-6; J gene: TRBJ1-1; clone size: .; CDR3 length: 15; D gene: .; CDR3 protein: CASSLLGSENTEAFF; CDR3 DNA: TGTGCCAGCAGCTTGTTGGGCAGTGAGAACACTGAAGCTTTCTTT
V gene: TRBV11-3; J gene: TRBJ2-1; clone size: .; CDR3 length: 14; D gene: .; CDR3 protein: CASCQGYRSFEQFF; CDR3 DNA: TGTGCCAGCTGTCAGGGTTACAGATCCTTTGAGCAGTTCTTC
V gene: TRBV3-1/TRBV3-2; J gene: TRBJ2-2; clone size: .; CDR3 length: 15; D gene: .; CDR3 protein: CASSPILSNTGELFF; CDR3 DNA: TGTGCCAGCAGCCCTATACTCTCGAACACCGGGGAGCTGTTTTTT
V gene: TRBV5-1; J gene: TRBJ1-1; clone size: .; CDR3 length: 14; D gene: .; CDR3 protein: CASSLTGSNTEAFF; CDR3 DNA: TGCGCCAGCAGCTTGACGGGATCCAACACTGAAGCTTTCTTT
V gene: TRBV28; J gene: TRBJ2-4; clone size: .; CDR3 length: 16; D gene: .; CDR3 protein: CASRSSLIRVGNIQYF; CDR3 DNA: TGTGCCAGCAGATCTTCCCTTATCCGTGTTGGCAACATTCAGTACTTC
V gene: TRBV7-9; J gene: TRBJ1-1; clone size: .; CDR3 length: 14; D gene: .; CDR3 protein: CASSFPAGSTEAFF; CDR3 DNA: TGTGCCAGCAGCTTCCCTGCAGGAAGCACTGAAGCTTTCTTT
V gene: TRBV2; J gene: TRBJ1-2; clone size: .; CDR3 length: 12; D gene: .; CDR3 protein: CARKRGADGYTF; CDR3 DNA: TGTGCCAGAAAACGGGGGGCGGATGGCTACACCTTC
V gene: TRBV29-1; J gene: TRBJ2-3; clone size: .; CDR3 length: 13; D gene: .; CDR3 protein: CSVGASSTDTQYF; CDR3 DNA: TGCAGCGTTGGGGCCTCAAGCACAGATACGCAGTATTTT